Given below is one T cell receptor beta chain in context. Its cognate antigen is unknown. Single viable CD3+CD4+CD8-CD45RO+ cells were sorted as the memory CD4+ T cells. Serostatus was set by detecting CMV pp150, pp28, p38, p52 IgG. This entry belongs to a study of memory CD4+ T cells and cytomegalovirus serostatus. In the study overall: Healthy Belgian adult donors included about nine CMV-positive and around 25 CMV-negative people. General study points: CD4+ memory repertoires contained about two fifths of the roughly 150 reported CMV TCRbeta sequences.

In the authors' workflow: Out-of-frame sequences were removed, leaving some 2 million distinct TCRbeta sequences. Clones were read by immunoSEQ multiplex PCR, and TCRdb kept only the in-frame ones, dropping some. V, J and clone size derive from that table, while D and trimming were established from the DNA sequence. The sample has approximately 88,000 clones, roughly 80% seen once. CDR3 length: 13 residues. V was clipped by 6 bases and J by 9 bases, with 18 bases between them. In germline, CDR1 is SGHRS, CDR2 YFSETQ. The sequence was obtained from an adult in good health and CMV-seropositive. The source material was memory CD4+ T cells from blood. The chain combines TRBV5-1 with TRBJ2-5, with D perhaps matching TRBD1 (6 bases). The CDR3 loop reads CASTLTGPRAQYF. The CDR3 coding sequence is TGCGCCAGCACTCTTACAGGGCCAAGAGCCCAGTACTTC. The full variable domain, in which reference TRBV5-1 and TRBJ2-5 provide the parts outside the CDR3, is KAGVTQTPRYLIKTRGQQVTLSCSPISGHRSVSWYQQTPGQGLQFLFEYFSETQRNKGNFPGRFSGRQFSNSRSEMNVSTLELGDSALYLCASTLTGPRAQYFGPGTRLLVL.